The 32 T cell receptor beta chains in this list originate from one sample, sequenced in a study of cytomegalovirus exposure and HLA in healthy donors. Researchers ran the PCR with 60 Vbeta and 13 Jbeta primers. Produced via immunoSEQ multiplex PCR; TCRdb's table is partial and in-frame only. Of 150,000 to 200,000 clones in the sample, 81% were seen once. Source material: PBMCs. These receptors were obtained from a man younger than 35 in good health and CMV-seronegative.

The table lists this clone with a count of one. At one end the junction does not follow the germline gene, possibly because of a read error. J is TRBJ2-5 and V is TRBV7-7, with a weak D call TRBD2 (5 bases). The CDR3 runs to 15 residues. Germline CDR1 SSHAT, CDR2 FNYEAQ (reference sequence). The CDR3: CASSLAPAGQETQYF. CDR3 nucleotide sequence: TGTGCTAGCAGCTTAGCGCCGGCAGGACAAGAGACCCAGTACTTC.

The chain carries TRBV7-9 and TRBJ1-1; maybe TRBD1 (5 bases). Germline CDR1 SEHNR, CDR2 FQNEAQ (reference sequence). This CDR3 region has 13 residues. The V gene lost 3 bases and the J gene lost 8 bases, with 13 bases spanning the gap. The CDR3, as DNA: TGTGCCAGCAGCTTGAGGTACCCAGGGGAAGCTTTCTTT. Protein: CASSLRYPGEAFF.

The V and J genes are TRBV27 and TRBJ1-4; D is perhaps TRBD1 (5 bases). Trimming pared 2 bases from V and 8 bases from J, leaving 15 bases between. Germline V lookup: CDR1 MNHEY, CDR2 SMNVEV (reference sequence). This CDR3 is built from 15 residues. The CDR3 DNA is TGTGCCAGCAGTTTAGTTCGGGGTGGGGGGGAAAAACTGTTTTTT. It specifies CASSLVRGGGEKLFF.

The chain employs TRBV5-5 and TRBJ2-5; D is unclear. The V end was cut by 0 bases, the J end by 5 bases, with 8 bases between. This CDR3 is 13 amino acids long. CDR1 SGHKS and CDR2 YYEKEE come from the germline V gene (reference sequence). As DNA, the CDR3 is TGTGCCAGCAGCTTGGCGGGTGGGGAGACCCAGTACTTC. Its translation is CASSLAGGETQYF.

This clone was seen only a few times. V gene TRBV2 combines with J gene TRBJ2-5; a possible D gene is TRBD1 (5 bases). The germline V and J ends were trimmed by 4 bases and 0 bases, with 18 bases remaining between them. The length of the CDR3 is 17 residues. CDR1 SNHLY and CDR2 FYNNEI come from the germline V gene. CDR3 coding DNA: TGTGCCAGCAGTGCCCTCGGGTTAGGGGCGTACCAAGAGACCCAGTACTTC. Protein sequence: CASSALGLGAYQETQYF.

This chain uses TRBV29-1 with TRBJ2-3, with TRBD2 matching over 7 bases. Germline V CDR1 and CDR2: SQVTM, ANQGSEA. The CDR3 is 13 residues long. V lost 5 bases and J lost 4; bases outside the gene matches: 6. CDR3 sequence (DNA): TGCAGCGTTAACGGGGGAGGGGCAGATACGCAGTATTTT. The encoded protein is CSVNGGGADTQYF.

The chain couples TRBV5-1 to TRBJ2-1, with 10 nucleotides matching TRBD2. V was pared by 0 bases and J by 13 bases, with 4 bases of the junction left unmatched. The germline V gene encodes CDR1 SGHRS and CDR2 YFSETQ. This CDR3 spans 13 amino acids. The CDR3 DNA sequence: TGCGCCAGCAGCTTGGGAGCGGGGGGGCCCCAGTTCTTC. Its translation is CASSLGAGGPQFF.

The table lists this clone with a few counts. The chain employs TRBV28 and TRBJ1-3; D unclear. The CDR3 spans 14 residues. CDR1 is MDHEN and CDR2 is SYDVKM in the germline V gene. The ends were cut back, 4 bases at V and 3 bases at J, with 10 bases in the middle. CDR3 bases: TGTGCCAGCAGTTCTTTTCCGGTTGGAAACACCATATATTTT. This translates into CASSSFPVGNTIYF. Looking up the rest from reference TRBV28 and TRBJ1-3 gives the full variable domain: DVKVTQSSRYLVKRTGEKVFLECVQDMDHENMFWYRQDPGLGLRLIYFSYDVKMKEKGDIPEGYSVSREKKERFSLILESASTNQTSMYLCASSSFPVGNTIYFGEGSWLTVV.

The chain couples TRBV30 to TRBJ2-3; TRBD1 aligns across 8 bases. In germline, CDR1 is GTSNPN, CDR2 SVGIG (reference sequence). Trimming cost V 1 base and J 6 bases; bases outside gene matches: 3. This CDR3 has 13 amino acids. The CDR3 sequence is CAWSGQGYDTQYF. CDR3 DNA sequence: TGTGCCTGGAGTGGACAGGGGTATGATACGCAGTATTTT.

This chain uses TRBV4-3 with TRBJ2-7; the match to TRBD1 covers 12 bases. CDR3 length: 16 amino acids. With 2 bases clipped from V and 4 bases from J, the junction kept 6 bases outside the gene matches. Germline assignment: CDR1 LGHNA and CDR2 YSLEER. The CDR3 reads CASSQSGTGGAYEQYF. The CDR3 DNA follows: TGCGCCAGCAGCCAATCCGGGACAGGGGGCGCGTACGAGCAGTACTTC.

This clone was detected once. The chain uses TRBV11-2 and TRBJ2-5, with TRBD1 matching over 9 bases. The V gene's germline CDR1 is SGHAT and CDR2 FQNNGV. This CDR3 is 14 amino acids long. V was pared by 2 bases and J by 4 bases, with 2 bases of the junction left unmatched. CDR3 loop: CASSLRQGVETQYF. The CDR3 DNA is TGTGCCAGCAGCTTAAGACAGGGGGTAGAGACCCAGTACTTC.

This chain connects TRBV30 to TRBJ2-1; D call uncertain. Trimming pared 6 bases from V and 2 bases from J, leaving 14 bases between. The CDR3 runs to 14 residues. Germline loops: CDR1 GTSNPN, CDR2 SVGIG (reference sequence). CDR3 in DNA: TGTGCCTGCAAACCCAGATCTCCCTACAATGAGCAGTTCTTC. Translated, it gives CACKPRSPYNEQFF.

The chain employs TRBV30 and TRBJ2-5, with unresolved D. V was cut by 0 bases and J by 0 bases, with 14 bases left in between. Germline CDR1 reads GTSNPN; CDR2 reads SVGIG (reference sequence). The CDR3 spans 16 residues. For the CDR3, the DNA is TGTGCCTGGAGTGTCCTAGTAGGAAGGTACCAAGAGACCCAGTACTTC. It specifies CAWSVLVGRYQETQYF.

The chain recombines TRBV5-6 with TRBJ2-3, with D possibly matching TRBD2 (6 bases). Germline assignment: CDR1 SGHDT and CDR2 YYEEEE. This CDR3 comprises 13 residues. V lost 1 base and J lost 6, with 9 bases in between. CDR3 loop: CASSLWGEDTQYF. CDR3 bases: TGTGCCAGCAGCTTGTGGGGGGAGGATACGCAGTATTTT.

The V gene is TRBV5-1, the J gene TRBJ1-6, with 7 bases lining up with TRBD1. Trimming cost V 2 bases and J 10 bases; bases outside gene matches: 6. The germline V gene has CDR1 SGHRS and CDR2 YFSETQ. The CDR3 runs to 14 residues. CDR3 sequence: CASSFHRGSSPLHF. The CDR3 DNA reads as TGCGCCAGCAGCTTCCACAGGGGTTCATCACCCCTCCACTTT.

The chain carries TRBV19 and TRBJ1-4; no clear D. The V gene's germline CDR1 is LNHDA and CDR2 SQIVND (reference sequence). This CDR3 contains 16 residues. Between the trimmed V and J ends, which lost 4 bases and 0 bases, there was a span of 12 bases. DNA for the CDR3: TGTGCCAGTAGTACCCTCGGAGGAGCAACTAATGAAAAACTGTTTTTT. It encodes CASSTLGGATNEKLFF. The full variable domain, its missing parts supplied by reference TRBV19 and TRBJ1-4, is DGGITQSPKYLFRKEGQNVTLSCEQNLNHDAMYWYRQDPGQGLRLIYYSQIVNDFQKGDIAEGYSVSREKKESFPLTVTSAQKNPTAFYLCASSTLGGATNEKLFFGSGTQLSVL.

Points on this clone: Distinct nucleotide sequences in the sample also encode this CDR3. This sequence joins TRBV4-1 and TRBJ1-5; D possibly corresponds to TRBD1 (6 bases). The V gene's germline CDR1 is MGHRA and CDR2 YSYEKL. This CDR3 spans 13 amino acids. V dropped 0 bases and J dropped 7 bases, with 7 bases sitting between them. CDR3 sequence (DNA): TGCGCCAGCAGCCAAGAGAGGGGGCAGCCCCAGCATTTT. Translation: CASSQERGQPQHF.

CDR3 in DNA: TGTGCCAGCAGCTGGGGCGTTAATTCACCCCTCCACTTT. It translates to CASSWGVNSPLHF. The chain links TRBV7-3 to TRBJ1-6; weak D call: TRBD1 (5 bases). The CDR3 totals 13 residues. The V end was cut by 4 bases, the J end by 6 bases, with 7 bases between. Germline CDR1 SGHTA, CDR2 FQGTGA. The full variable domain, with the rest looked up from reference TRBV7-3 and TRBJ1-6, is GAGVSQTPSNKVTEKGKYVELRCDPISGHTALYWYRQSLGQGPEFLIYFQGTGAADDSGLPNDRFFAVRPEGSVSTLKIQRTERGDSAVYLCASSWGVNSPLHFGNGTRLTVT.

V gene TRBV2 combines with J gene TRBJ1-5; D might be TRBD1 (6 bases). The CDR3 has 17 amino acids. The V end lost 6 bases, the J end lost 5 bases, and 23 bases lay between the germline ends. CDR1 and CDR2 from the germline V gene are SNHLY and FYNNEI. CDR3 nucleotide sequence: TGTGCCAGCAGAGCCCCCCCGGGGGGCACCCCTCATCAGCCCCAGCATTTT. Translated: CASRAPPGGTPHQPQHF.

The chain combines TRBV4-3 with TRBJ2-5; a possible D gene is TRBD2 (6 bases). From germline, CDR1 is LGHNA and CDR2 YSLEER. This CDR3 is built from 14 residues. Trimming shortened V by 1 base and J by 1 base, and 7 bases separated the two germline ends. For the CDR3, the DNA is TGCGCCAGCAGCCAAGGGACTACCCAAGAGACCCAGTACTTC. Amino acids: CASSQGTTQETQYF.

This clone was observed a few times. This chain joins TRBV29-1 and TRBJ2-7, with D perhaps matching TRBD1 (5 bases). Deletions cut 4 bases from V and 6 bases from J, with 10 bases between. The CDR3 is made up of 11 amino acids. The germline CDR1 and CDR2 sequences are SQVTM and ANQGSEA. DNA of the CDR3: TGCAGCGTTGTGAAGGGGATCGAGCAGTACTTC. Residues: CSVVKGIEQYF.

CDR3 protein: CASRSDRDSLNEQFF. The CDR3 region has the DNA TGCGCCAGCAGGTCCGACCGGGACTCACTCAATGAGCAGTTCTTC. The chain is built from TRBV5-1 and TRBJ2-1, with D perhaps TRBD2 (6 bases). CDR3 length equals 15 residues. The germline V gene has CDR1 SGHRS and CDR2 YFSETQ. V was pared by 5 bases and J by 6 bases, with 18 bases between.

The chain carries TRBV10-2 and TRBJ1-2, with 10 positions matching TRBD1. Unmatched junction bases numbered 7, after V lost 8 bases and J lost 7 bases. The CDR3 has 13 residues. Per the germline V gene, CDR1 is WSHSY and CDR2 is SAAADI. CDR3 nucleotides: TGCGCCAGCGGGGACAGGGGTTTGATTGGCTACACCTTC. Its translation: CASGDRGLIGYTF.

This clone was picked up a small number of times. The V gene is TRBV5-6, the J gene TRBJ1-2; no reliable D call. V dropped 0 bases and J dropped 4 bases, with 13 bases sitting between them. Germline assignment: CDR1 SGHDT and CDR2 YYEEEE. The CDR3 totals 15 residues. This chain's CDR3 is CASSLEFGNSYGYTF. The CDR3 DNA is TGTGCCAGCAGCTTGGAGTTCGGGAATTCCTATGGCTACACCTTC.

This clone was found a few times. The rearrangement uses TRBV4-3 and TRBJ2-2, with D maybe TRBD1 (6 bases). V lost 4 bases to trimming and J lost 10 bases, with 16 bases between them. The CDR3 runs to 14 residues. CDR1 is LGHNA, CDR2 YSLEER, per germline. CDR3 DNA sequence: TGCGCCAGCAGCCGAACTAATACAGGGAAGGAGCTGTTTTTT. It yields the protein CASSRTNTGKELFF.

This clone has just one count. CDR3 DNA: TGTGCCAGCAGCTTAGCGGGTGTGGGACAGGGGACCATATATTTT. This encodes CASSLAGVGQGTIYF. The chain combines TRBV7-8 with TRBJ1-3; 10 bases match TRBD1. The J segment lost 10 bases and the V segment lost 0 bases, leaving 6 bases of the junction unmatched. Germline loops: CDR1 SGHVS, CDR2 FQNEAQ. This CDR3 is 15 amino acids long.

The chain is built from TRBV13 and TRBJ2-3, with 8 bases aligning to TRBD2. The germline V gene encodes CDR1 PRHDT and CDR2 FYEKMQ (reference sequence). The CDR3 is made up of 20 amino acids. The V segment lost 1 base and the J segment 2 bases; nucleotides outside the gene matches: 17. CDR3: CASSLDVSGTRLLNTDTQYF. CDR3 sequence (DNA): TGTGCCAGCAGCTTAGATGTGTCAGGGACTAGACTTTTAAACACAGATACGCAGTATTTT.

The chain joins TRBV19 to TRBJ1-1; possibly TRBD1 for D (6 bases). The CDR3 runs 14 residues. Germline CDR1 reads LNHDA; CDR2 reads SQIVND (reference sequence). V was shortened by 8 bases and J by 1 base, with 14 bases between the two germline ends. DNA for the CDR3: TGTGCCAGTTTCCGCGACAGGCAGAACACTGAAGCTTTCTTT. Translation: CASFRDRQNTEAFF.

The chain employs TRBV10-3 and TRBJ2-5; TRBD2 agrees at 7 bases. The J segment lost 4 bases and the V segment lost 2 bases, leaving 7 bases of the junction unmatched. Germline assignment: CDR1 ENHRY and CDR2 SYGVKD. CDR3 length: 15 residues. The DNA of the CDR3 is TGTGCCATCAGTGAGGGGGTGGGCGGGGGAGAGACCCAGTACTTC. Translating gives CAISEGVGGGETQYF.

This clone has only a few counts. The rearrangement links TRBV5-4 to TRBJ2-1; 14 bases match TRBD2. Germline V gene sequence: CDR1 SGHNT, CDR2 YYREEE (reference sequence). With 5 bases clipped from V and 8 bases from J, the junction kept 6 bases outside the gene matches. The CDR3 length is 15 residues. DNA for the CDR3: TGTGCCAGCAGTACGACTAGCGGGGGGGCATATGAGCAGTTCTTC. As protein: CASSTTSGGAYEQFF.

In its sample, this clone was seen a few times. The CDR3 loop is CASSPSGGLADTQYF. CDR3 nucleotides: TGTGCCAGCAGCCCGTCTGGAGGGTTGGCAGATACGCAGTATTTT. V and J are TRBV7-2 and TRBJ2-3; possible D gene TRBD2, 6 bases. In germline, CDR1 is SGHTA, CDR2 FQGNSA. There are 15 residues in the CDR3. Trimming removed 5 bases from V and 4 bases from J, with 16 bases in between.

This clone has a single count. The identical CDR3 is also encoded by other nucleotide sequences in the sample. V and J are TRBV18 and TRBJ1-3; 8 bases map to TRBD1. This CDR3 is built from 16 residues. Unmatched junction bases numbered 7, after V lost 3 bases and J lost 3 bases. The germline V gene encodes CDR1 KGHSH and CDR2 LQKENI. CDR3 loop: CASSPLTGVSGNTIYF. CDR3 nucleotides: TGTGCCAGCTCACCTCTGACAGGGGTGAGTGGAAACACCATATATTTT.